The T cell receptor (beta chain) under discussion was sequenced for a study of blood T cell repertoires in COVID-19 (dated by TCRdb to 2020 to 2021). Background on the whole study: Collaborator samples came from the United States, Italy and Spain and covered acute and convalescent phases of COVID-19. The prospective study material was composed of cDNA or gDNA derived from T cells, B-cell-depleted T cells, or PBMCs. Subjects who had been exposed to COVID-19, were actively infected with it, or had recovered from it provided the deeply sampled blood TCRbeta repertoires that made up the dataset. The repertoires were released in a freely available public database meant as a resource for research on the immune response to SARS-CoV-2. The samples were drawn from the first 160 participants of the ongoing ImmuneRACE study and from over 950 subjects provided by 6 global collaborators. The sample metadata nearly always contained a de-identified subject ID, COVID-19 status, age in years and sex. Where HLA class I and class II types were available, the types were taken from metadata supplied by the sample provider, not from assay-based typing. Results and caveats for the whole study, not just this receptor: The quantity of clinical and demographic metadata differed by source and by participant and was supplied without curation.

Clipping removes 6 bases from V and 6 bases from J, with 5 as the unmatched junction base count. CDR1 and CDR2 were assigned from the germline V gene (reference sequence) as MNHEY and SMNVEV. Its CDR3 holds 13 amino acids, cysteine through phenylalanine. The kept DNA is CDR3 alone, 39 bases in frame from the first base. The immunoSEQ Assay, a bias-controlled multiplex PCR, was used to amplify TCRbeta CDR3 regions from genomic DNA. The paper's data handling went like this. Nucleated cell counts per sample were estimated from amplification of reference gene primers within the assay. To quantify the absolute abundance of each unique TCRbeta CDR3 rearrangement, sequence reads were collapsed and filtered. For each sample, productive Simpson clonality was calculated as the square root of Simpson's diversity index across productive rearrangements. TCRdb took this table from immuneACCESS and kept in-frame rearrangements with V and J called. Such tables lack part of the clones; where checked against another copy, unresolved V genes explain under half of the gap, and the rest is unexplained. V and J calls and clone size are as listed in that table; D and trimming were resolved from the DNA. Across this sample there are about 51,000 clones, with approximately 88% seen only once. The ten largest clones add up to 3% to 3.5% of the sample.

Whole blood was collected in K2EDTA tubes by collaborating institutions according to the institutions' own protocols. For TCRbeta analysis, collaborators shipped samples as frozen whole blood, isolated PBMCs, or DNA extracted from either of those sample types. This clone was seen once. What this receptor recognizes is not known. Base qualities are not recorded, but no much larger clone differs from it by a single base. The specimen was peripheral blood. The V gene is TRBV27 and the J gene is TRBJ1-2; 9 central nucleotides agree with TRBD1. The sequence was collected from a man between 45 and 60 years old with active COVID-19. The DNA sequence follows: TGTGCCAGCAGCGGGACAGGGTCTAATGGCTACACCTTC. It encodes CASSGTGSNGYTF.